These 3 T cell receptor beta chains share one sample of origin, sequenced in a study of blood T cell repertoires in COVID-19. Profiled with immunoSEQ multiplex PCR; TCRdb holds only in-frame clones, not every one. The profile shows some 65,000 clones, 85% to 95% of them singletons. Specimen: peripheral blood. These receptors were taken from a man in his sixties or seventies with active COVID-19.

V usage is TRBV28 and J usage is TRBJ1-6, with 7 nucleotides matching TRBD1. CDR1 is MDHEN, CDR2 SYDVKM, per germline. CDR3 length: 15 amino acids. The J segment lost 4 bases and the V segment lost 6 bases, leaving 6 bases of the junction unmatched. CDR3 nucleotides: TGTGCCAGCAGGGGCTCGGGACAGTATAATTCACCCCTCCACTTT. It specifies CASRGSGQYNSPLHF.

The chain combines TRBV4-2 with TRBJ2-3; 12 bases agree with TRBD2. Per the germline V gene, CDR1 is LGHNA and CDR2 is YNFKEQ. The CDR3 covers 15 residues. V dropped 6 bases and J dropped 3; count of bases not matched to a gene: 4. The CDR3, as DNA: TGTGCCAGCAGTCTAGCGGGGGGGTTTACAGATACGCAGTATTTT. Protein sequence: CASSLAGGFTDTQYF.

The genes are TRBV6-1 and TRBJ2-1; no reliable D call. The germline gives CDR1 MNHNS, CDR2 SASEGT. The V end lost 1 base, the J end lost 5 bases, and 6 bases lay between the germline ends. The CDR3 length is 13 residues. In DNA form, the CDR3 reads TGTGCCAGCAGTGAAGGGTACAACAATGAGCAGTTCTTC. Its translation: CASSEGYNNEQFF.